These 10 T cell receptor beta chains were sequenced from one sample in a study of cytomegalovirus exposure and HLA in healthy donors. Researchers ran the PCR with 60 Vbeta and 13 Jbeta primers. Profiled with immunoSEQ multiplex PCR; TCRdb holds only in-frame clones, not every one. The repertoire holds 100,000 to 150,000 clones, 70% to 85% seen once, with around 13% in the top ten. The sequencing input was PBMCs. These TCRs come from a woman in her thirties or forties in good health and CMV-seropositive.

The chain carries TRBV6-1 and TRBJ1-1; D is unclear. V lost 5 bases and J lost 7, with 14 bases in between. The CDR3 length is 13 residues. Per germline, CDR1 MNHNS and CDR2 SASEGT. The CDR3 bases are TGTGCCAGCAGTATCGTTGTCGAGGGTGAAGCTTTCTTT. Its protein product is CASSIVVEGEAFF.

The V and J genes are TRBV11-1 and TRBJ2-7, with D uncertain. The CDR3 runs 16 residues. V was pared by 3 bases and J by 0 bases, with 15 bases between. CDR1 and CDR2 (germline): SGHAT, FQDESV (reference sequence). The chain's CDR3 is CASSFPGRTISYEQYF. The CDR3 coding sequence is TGTGCCAGCAGCTTCCCTGGCAGAACTATCTCCTACGAGCAGTACTTC.

The CDR3 sequence: CASSQDRANYGYTF. DNA of the CDR3: TGCGCCAGCAGCCAAGATCGAGCTAACTATGGCTACACCTTC. V usage is TRBV4-1 and J usage is TRBJ1-2; D gene ambiguous. V gave up 0 bases and J gave up 0 bases, with 5 bases separating them. CDR1 and CDR2 (germline): MGHRA, YSYEKL. The CDR3 spans 14 residues.

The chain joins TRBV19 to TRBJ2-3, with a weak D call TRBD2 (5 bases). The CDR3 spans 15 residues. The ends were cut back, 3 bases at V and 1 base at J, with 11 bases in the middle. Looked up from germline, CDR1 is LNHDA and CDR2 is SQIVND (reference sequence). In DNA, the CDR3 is TGTGCCAGTAGTATTGGAGCGGTCCGCACAGATACGCAGTATTTT. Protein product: CASSIGAVRTDTQYF.

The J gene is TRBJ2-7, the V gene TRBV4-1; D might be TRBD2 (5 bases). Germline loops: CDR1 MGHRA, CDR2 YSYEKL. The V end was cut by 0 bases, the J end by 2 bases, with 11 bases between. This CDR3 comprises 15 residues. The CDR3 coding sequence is TGCGCCAGCAGCCAAGAGGAGAGGGAAACCTACGAGCAGTACTTC. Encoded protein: CASSQEERETYEQYF.

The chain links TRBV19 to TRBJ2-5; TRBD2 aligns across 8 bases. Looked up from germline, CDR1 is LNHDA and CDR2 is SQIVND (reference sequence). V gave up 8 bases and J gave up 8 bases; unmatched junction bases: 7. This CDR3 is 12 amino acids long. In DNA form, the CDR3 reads TGTGCCAGTCGATCCCGGGAGGGAACCCAGTACTTC. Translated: CASRSREGTQYF.

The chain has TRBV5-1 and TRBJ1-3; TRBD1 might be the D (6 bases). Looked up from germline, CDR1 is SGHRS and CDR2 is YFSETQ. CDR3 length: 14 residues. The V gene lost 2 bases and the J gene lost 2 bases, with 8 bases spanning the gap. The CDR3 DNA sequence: TGCGCCAGCAGCTTACAGGGAGCTGGAAACACCATATATTTT. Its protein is CASSLQGAGNTIYF.

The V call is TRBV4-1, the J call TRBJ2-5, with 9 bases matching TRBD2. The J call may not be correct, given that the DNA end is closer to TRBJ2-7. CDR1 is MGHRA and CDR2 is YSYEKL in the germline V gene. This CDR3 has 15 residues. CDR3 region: CASSPAGGRSYEQYF. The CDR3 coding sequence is TGCGCCAGCAGCCCCGCGGGGGGGCGGTCCTACGAGCAGTACTTC.

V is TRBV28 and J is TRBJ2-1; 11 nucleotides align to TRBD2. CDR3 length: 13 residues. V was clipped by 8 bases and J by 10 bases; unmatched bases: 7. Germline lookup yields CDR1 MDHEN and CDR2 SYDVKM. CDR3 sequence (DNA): TGTGCCAGCGTAGCGGGAGGGCCGTACGAGCAGTTCTTC. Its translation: CASVAGGPYEQFF.

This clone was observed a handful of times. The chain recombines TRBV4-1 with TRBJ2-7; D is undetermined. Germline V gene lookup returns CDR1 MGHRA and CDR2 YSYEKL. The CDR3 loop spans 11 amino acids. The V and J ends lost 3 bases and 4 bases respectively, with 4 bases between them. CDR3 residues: CASSHQYEQYF. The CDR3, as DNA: TGCGCCAGCAGCCACCAGTACGAGCAGTACTTC.